A single sample is the source of the 7 T cell receptor beta chains below, sequenced in a study of cytomegalovirus exposure and HLA in healthy donors. With 60 Vbeta and 13 Jbeta primers, the PCR was carried out. Clones were read by immunoSEQ multiplex PCR, and TCRdb kept only the in-frame ones, dropping some. Of approximately 190,000 clones detected, approximately 84% appear once; the ten largest clones hold under 7%. Sequencing used PBMCs. The receptors were gathered from a woman aged 25 to 39 in good health and CMV-seropositive.

V and J are TRBV7-9 and TRBJ1-1, with TRBD1 matching 9 bases. Trimming took 7 bases from V and 1 from J; bases not matched to a gene: 4. Germline V gene data show CDR1 as SEHNR and CDR2 as FQNEAQ (reference sequence). This CDR3 has 14 amino acids. The CDR3 nucleotides read TGTGCCAGCACCAAGGACAGGGGGAACACTGAAGCTTTCTTT. Protein sequence: CASTKDRGNTEAFF.

This clone occurred a few times. The chain is built from TRBV6-1 and TRBJ2-7; weak D call: TRBD2 (6 bases). CDR3 length: 16 residues. Per germline, CDR1 MNHNS and CDR2 SASEGT. V lost 1 base and J lost 2, with 15 bases in between. The CDR3 nucleotides are TGTGCCAGCAGTGAAGGGGTGGGTAGCGGCGCCTACGAGCAGTACTTC. This sequence encodes CASSEGVGSGAYEQYF.

The V gene is TRBV4-2, the J gene TRBJ2-2; TRBD2 agrees at 7 bases. V lost 0 bases, J lost 5 bases, and 18 bases stayed unmatched. CDR1 is LGHNA, CDR2 YNFKEQ, per germline. The CDR3 extends over 20 amino acids. CDR3 loop: CASSQDVGLGVAGETGELFF. For the CDR3, the DNA is TGTGCCAGCAGCCAAGATGTGGGTTTAGGGGTGGCGGGGGAAACCGGGGAGCTGTTTTTT.

V usage is TRBV28 and J usage is TRBJ1-1; 7 nucleotides match TRBD1. CDR3 length equals 15 residues. CDR1 is MDHEN, CDR2 SYDVKM, per germline. Trimming removed 5 bases from V and 2 bases from J; junction bases left unmatched: 8. The CDR3 spells CASSRTGGRNTEAFF. CDR3 DNA: TGTGCCAGCAGTCGGACAGGAGGGCGAAACACTGAAGCTTTCTTT.

This rearrangement joins TRBV6-6 to TRBJ1-2; D is unclear. The CDR3 loop spans 13 amino acids. V was shortened by 7 bases and J by 4 bases, with 13 bases between the two germline ends. Germline CDR1 is MNHNY and CDR2 is SVGAGI (reference sequence). Written as DNA, the CDR3 is TGTGCCAGCAAAGTTGATGGAGCCTATGGCTACACCTTC. Its protein is CASKVDGAYGYTF.

The DNA for the CDR3 is TGTGCCAGCAGTGAAATATCAGTCCCCAGGGGGCGCGTTGTCCCGTCCTACGAGCAGTACTTC. Amino acids: CASSEISVPRGRVVPSYEQYF. The chain carries TRBV6-1 and TRBJ2-7, with 8 bases that match TRBD1. J was trimmed by 1 base and V by 2 bases; bases with no gene match: 22. CDR3 length: 21 amino acids. Germline V CDR1 and CDR2: MNHNS, SASEGT.

The rearrangement uses TRBV9 and TRBJ1-1; perhaps TRBD1 as D (5 bases). The V and J ends lost 8 bases and 7 bases respectively, with 15 bases between them. CDR3 length: 12 residues. Germline lookup yields CDR1 SGDLS and CDR2 YYNGEE. The CDR3 DNA sequence: TGTGCCAGTTTTTCAGGGCCGGGTGAAGCTTTCTTT. It specifies CASFSGPGEAFF.